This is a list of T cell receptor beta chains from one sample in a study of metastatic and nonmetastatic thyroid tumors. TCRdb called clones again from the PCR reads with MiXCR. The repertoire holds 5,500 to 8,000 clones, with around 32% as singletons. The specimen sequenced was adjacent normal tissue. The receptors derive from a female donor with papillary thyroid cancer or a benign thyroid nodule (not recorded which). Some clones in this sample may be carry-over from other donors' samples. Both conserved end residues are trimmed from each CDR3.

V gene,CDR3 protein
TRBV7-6,ASSYRGGETQY
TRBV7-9,ASSLGQQNTEAF
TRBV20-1,SARESGTYEQY
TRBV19,ASSRDGQRGYNTNEQF
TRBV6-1,ASSLAGANTGELF
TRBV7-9,ASSLLSVKDAEAF
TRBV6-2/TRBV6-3,ASRAEDILTDSYEQY
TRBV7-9,ASSSHRTASGNTIY
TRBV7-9,ASSLEGSVQGYT
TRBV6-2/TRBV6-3,ASSYPTGVAYEQY
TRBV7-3,ASSLTPQGYEQY
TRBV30,AWSDFMRANEKLF
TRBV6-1,ATYRLGTEAF
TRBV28,ASRNPRTGWYNEQF
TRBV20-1,SASPDTQY
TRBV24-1,ATSDSAGGYNEQF
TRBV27,ASSILTGTGDSPLH
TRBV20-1,SASGTARLGYGYT
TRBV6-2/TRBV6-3,ASSFVSREPIYEQY
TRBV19,ASTNPTGIGNGYT
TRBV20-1,SASPPARGSGANVLT
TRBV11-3,ASSLGASSGSAETQY
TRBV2,ASTDISTDWSEQY
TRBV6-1,ASTAIYGEQY
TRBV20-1,SARRGTGAYNEQF
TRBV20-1,SARVRAVMTDTQY
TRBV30,ACEWSWNQPQH
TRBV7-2,ASSLERGVWGEQF
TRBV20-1,SASWTSGSYEQY
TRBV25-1,ASSEFATGGSGYT
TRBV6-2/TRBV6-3,ASSLRYLNTEAF
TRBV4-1,ASSHSNRGGAYEQY
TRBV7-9,ASSSVGNAYEQY
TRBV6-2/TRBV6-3,ASSKTEEGEQF
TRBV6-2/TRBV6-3,ASSYSWGAGYGYT
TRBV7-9,ASSLREGSFEKLF
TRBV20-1,SAREPTGQGNQPKH
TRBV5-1,ASSLAGGYASPLL
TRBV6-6,ASSYYQGATYEQY
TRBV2,ASSEWGAEAF
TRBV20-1,SAREGGTGATDTQY
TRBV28,ASSGRLAGGVWYEQY
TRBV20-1,SASSAGQSQVEGYT
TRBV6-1,ASSEIQGTSSYNSPLH
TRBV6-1,ASFLGTSNEKLF
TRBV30,ACLKAVNYGYT